This is a list of T cell receptor beta chains from one sample in a study of T cell changes during pregnancy in multiple sclerosis. Sequencing used immunoSEQ multiplex PCR; TCRdb keeps in-frame clones, though not all of them. The sample includes about 84,000 clones, about 94% of them seen just once. The specimen comprised peripheral blood, sampled in the third trimester of pregnancy. The receptors were gathered from a female donor with multiple sclerosis, enrolled in a pregnancy study. CDR3s include the opening cysteine and the closing phenylalanine or tryptophan. Fields, in order: V gene, clone size, J gene, D gene, CDR3 length, CDR3 protein, CDR3 DNA. The D gene is left open where the match is weak. Part of the rows lack a size; the others show once, few, many or a class for expanded clones.

TRBV4-1	-	TRBJ2-1	-	14	CASSLDVSLGEQFF	TGCGCCAGCAGTCTAGATGTCAGCTTAGGTGAGCAGTTCTTC
TRBV9	-	TRBJ2-5	TRBD1	15	CASSLETGFEETQYF	TGTGCCAGCAGCCTCGAGACAGGGTTTGAGGAGACCCAGTACTTC
TRBV6-5	-	TRBJ1-2	-	16	CASSYTTGGMDYGYTF	TGTGCCAGCAGTTACACAACGGGAGGTATGGACTATGGCTACACCTTC
TRBV5-4	-	TRBJ1-2	TRBD1	16	CASSRTGGSFNYGYTF	TGTGCCAGCAGCCGGACAGGGGGTTCTTTTAACTATGGCTACACCTTC
TRBV7-6	-	TRBJ2-2	-	17	CASSTPRDTANTGELFF	TGTGCCAGCAGCACCCCCCGGGACACCGCGAACACCGGGGAGCTGTTTTTT
TRBV19	-	TRBJ1-1	TRBD1	14	CASSIQTGGGEAFF	TGTGCCAGTAGTATCCAGACAGGGGGCGGTGAAGCTTTCTTT
TRBV27	-	TRBJ1-5	-	16	CASSLRSQGAAQPQHF	TGTGCCAGCAGTTTAAGGTCGCAGGGCGCGGCTCAGCCCCAGCATTTT
TRBV13	-	TRBJ1-5	-	13	CASSSDRGQPQHF	TGTGCCAGCAGCTCGGACCGGGGGCAGCCCCAGCATTTT
TRBV9	-	TRBJ2-3	TRBD2	17	CASSVALAGAFTDTQYF	TGTGCCAGCAGCGTAGCCCTAGCGGGGGCCTTCACAGATACGCAGTATTTT
TRBV5-4	-	TRBJ2-7	TRBD1	13	CASRPGQGGEQYF	TGTGCCAGCAGACCGGGACAGGGTGGCGAGCAGTACTTC
TRBV27	-	TRBJ2-7	TRBD2	13	CASGAGTTYEQYF	TGTGCCAGCGGCGCCGGGACTACCTACGAGCAGTACTTC
TRBV25-1	-	TRBJ1-2	-	15	CASSESPGGRDGYTF	TGTGCCAGCAGTGAATCCCCGGGGGGGCGGGATGGCTACACCTTC
TRBV9	-	TRBJ2-3	TRBD2	15	CASSVPAGGTDTQYF	TGTGCCAGCAGCGTACCGGCGGGGGGGACAGATACGCAGTATTTT
TRBV11-3	-	TRBJ2-7	TRBD1	13	CASSITGVDEQYF	TGTGCCAGCAGCATTACAGGGGTGGACGAGCAGTACTTC
TRBV10-2	-	TRBJ1-6	TRBD1	13	CASSEDRDSPLHF	TGCGCCAGCAGTGAGGACAGGGATTCACCCCTCCACTTT
TRBV5-6	-	TRBJ1-5	-	15	CASSLKTVSNQPQHF	TGTGCCAGCAGCCTTAAAACGGTTAGCAATCAGCCCCAGCATTTT
TRBV2	-	TRBJ2-2	-	14	CATRLTGFTGELFF	TGTGCCACACGCTTGACAGGTTTCACCGGGGAGCTGTTTTTT
TRBV5-8	-	TRBJ1-2	-	13	CASSLTSYYGYTF	TGTGCCAGCAGCTTGACATCCTACTATGGCTACACCTTC
TRBV29-1	once	TRBJ2-4	TRBD1	19	CSASVTTGPNNLAKNIQYF	TGCAGCGCCTCAGTTACGACAGGGCCGAATAATTTAGCCAAAAACATTCAGTACTTC
TRBV28	-	TRBJ1-5	TRBD1	14	CASRWTGGNQPQHF	TGTGCCAGCAGGTGGACAGGGGGCAACCAGCCCCAGCATTTT
TRBV7-6	once	TRBJ1-1	-	15	CASSLNVGAYTEAFF	TGTGCCAGCAGCTTAAACGTAGGGGCGTACACTGAAGCTTTCTTT
TRBV19	-	TRBJ2-7	TRBD1	12	CASSTQGTGQYF	TGTGCCAGTAGTACCCAAGGGACAGGGCAGTACTTC
TRBV2	-	TRBJ2-5	-	13	CASRVTSSETQYF	TGTGCCAGCAGAGTTACTAGTTCGGAGACCCAGTACTTC
TRBV6-9	-	TRBJ1-1	-	9	CASGTWAFF	TGTGCCAGCGGGACATGGGCTTTCTTT
TRBV5-8	-	TRBJ1-1	TRBD1	13	CASSVETGGEAFF	TGTGCCAGCAGCGTAGAGACAGGGGGTGAAGCTTTCTTT
TRBV28	-	TRBJ1-2	-	17	CASSLYREGGFNYGYTF	TGTGCCAGCAGCTTATATCGGGAGGGTGGGTTCAACTATGGCTACACCTTC
TRBV14	-	TRBJ2-5	-	14	CASSQARLRETQYF	TGTGCCAGCAGCCAAGCGAGGTTACGGGAGACCCAGTACTTC
TRBV4-1	-	TRBJ2-1	TRBD1	15	CASSQGDRDKNEQFF	TGCGCCAGCAGCCAAGGGGACAGGGACAAAAATGAGCAGTTCTTC
TRBV19	few	TRBJ1-5	TRBD1	14	CASSATGNNQPQHF	TGTGCCAGTAGTGCGACAGGGAACAATCAGCCCCAGCATTTT
TRBV5-1	-	TRBJ2-1	TRBD2	15	CASSFRGGDYNEQFF	TGCGCCAGCAGCTTTCGCGGGGGGGATTACAATGAGCAGTTCTTC
TRBV4-2	-	TRBJ2-2	-	17	CASSPRSRQVNTGELFF	TGTGCCAGCAGCCCCCGCTCGAGACAGGTGAACACCGGGGAGCTGTTTTTT
TRBV27	-	TRBJ2-2	-	14	CASSSLDRSGELFF	TGTGCCAGCAGTTCCCTCGACAGGTCTGGGGAGCTGTTTTTT
TRBV2	-	TRBJ1-2	-	10	CASTGEGGTF	TGTGCCAGCACAGGGGAGGGGGGGACCTTC
TRBV11-1	-	TRBJ2-2	-	15	CASSLALGATGELFF	TGTGCCAGCAGCTTAGCTCTAGGAGCTACCGGGGAGCTGTTTTTT
TRBV4-2	-	TRBJ2-7	TRBD2	17	CASSQGSSGGHSYEQYF	TGTGCCAGCAGCCAAGGGTCTAGCGGGGGCCACTCCTACGAGCAGTACTTC
TRBV6-1	-	TRBJ2-7	-	13	CASSVASFYEQYF	TGTGCCAGCAGTGTAGCGTCTTTCTACGAGCAGTACTTC
TRBV6-6	-	TRBJ1-5	-	15	CASSGSQVSNQPQHF	TGTGCCAGCAGTGGTTCGCAGGTGTCCAATCAGCCCCAGCATTTT
TRBV10-1	-	TRBJ2-7	TRBD1	16	CASSADRDRARGEQYF	TGCGCCAGCAGCGCCGACCGGGACAGGGCTCGAGGCGAGCAGTACTTC
TRBV25-1	once	TRBJ2-3	-	16	CASVKVGAGGTDTQYF	TGTGCCAGCGTTAAGGTGGGGGCAGGAGGCACAGATACGCAGTATTTT
TRBV5-1	-	TRBJ1-5	-	14	CASSLGTHNQPQHF	TGCGCCAGCAGCTTGGGGACACATAATCAGCCCCAGCATTTT